This TCR beta chain is drawn from a study of blood T cell repertoires in COVID-19. Across the study: The samples span acute and convalescent COVID-19 from the United States, Italy and Spain. Sample material is recorded as cDNA or gDNA derived from T cells, B-cell-depleted T cells, or PBMCs.

This clone was seen more than once but under ten times. Here immunoSEQ multiplex PCR was the method, and the copy in TCRdb shows in-frame clones only, minus some. Found here are some 150,000 clones, more than 75% of them singletons; the top ten hold 4.2%. Germline V lookup: CDR1 LGHDT, CDR2 YNNKEL (reference sequence). V lost 4 bases, J lost 1 base, and 5 bases stayed unmatched. This CDR3 has 15 residues. This receptor was obtained from a man between 60 and 75 years old with acute or convalescent COVID-19. J is TRBJ1-1 and V is TRBV3-1 (or the pseudogene TRBV3-2), with 8 bases lining up with TRBD1. Material for sequencing was peripheral blood. CDR3 region: CASSRQGARNTEAFF. CDR3 DNA sequence: TGTGCCAGCAGCCGCCAGGGGGCTCGGAACACTGAAGCTTTCTTT.